The clone carrying this TCR beta chain was observed a few times. No donor was unhealthy or non-Caucasian. This CDR3 has 14 residues. Germline V gene sequence: CDR1 DFQATT, CDR2 SNEGSKA (reference sequence). J gave up 0 bases and V 6 bases, and 6 bases lay outside the gene matches. This entry belongs to a study of identical twins. TCRdb passed the 5' RACE reads through MiXCR, listing each CDR3 protein once. Of some 660,000 distinct CDR3 sequences detected, around 8.3% appear once; the ten largest clones hold approximately 0.96%. These data were also filed under a second study, of yellow fever vaccine responses in identical twins. Per that paper: Reports say the vaccine T cell response in twins looked partly convergent and partly personalized.

This TCR came from a woman between 18 and 30 years old in good health. The material sequenced was PBMCs. The chain has TRBV20-1 and TRBJ1-2; 8 bases agree with TRBD1. CDR3 in DNA: TGCAGTGCAGCCGGACAGGGTGCTAACTATGGCTACACCTTC. As protein: CSAAGQGANYGYTF.